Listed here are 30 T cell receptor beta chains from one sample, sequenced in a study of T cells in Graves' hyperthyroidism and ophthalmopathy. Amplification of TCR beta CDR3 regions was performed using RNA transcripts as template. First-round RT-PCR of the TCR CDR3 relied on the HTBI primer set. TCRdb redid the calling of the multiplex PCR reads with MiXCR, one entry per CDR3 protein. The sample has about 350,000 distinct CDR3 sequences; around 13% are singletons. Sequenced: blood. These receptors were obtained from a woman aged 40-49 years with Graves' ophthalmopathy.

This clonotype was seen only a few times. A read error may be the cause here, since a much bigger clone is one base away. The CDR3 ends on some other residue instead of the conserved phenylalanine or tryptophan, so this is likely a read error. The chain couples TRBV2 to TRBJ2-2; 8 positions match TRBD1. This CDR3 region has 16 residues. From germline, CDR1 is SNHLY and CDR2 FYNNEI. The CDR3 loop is CASSEDRGINTGELFL. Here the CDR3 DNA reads TGTGCCAGCAGCGAAGACAGGGGAATTAACACCGGGGAGCTGTTTCTT.

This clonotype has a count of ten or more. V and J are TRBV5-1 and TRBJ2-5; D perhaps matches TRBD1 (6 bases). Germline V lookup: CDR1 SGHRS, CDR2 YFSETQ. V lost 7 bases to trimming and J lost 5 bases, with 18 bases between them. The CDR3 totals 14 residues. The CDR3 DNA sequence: TGCGCCAGCTCCGCAACAGGGTCGTGGGAGACCCAGTACTTC. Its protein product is CASSATGSWETQYF.

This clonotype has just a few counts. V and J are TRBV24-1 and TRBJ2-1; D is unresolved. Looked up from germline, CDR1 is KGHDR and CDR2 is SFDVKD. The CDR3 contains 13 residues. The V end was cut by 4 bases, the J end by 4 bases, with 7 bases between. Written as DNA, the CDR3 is TGTGCCACCAGTGACTTCAGGTACAATGAGCAGTTCTTC. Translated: CATSDFRYNEQFF.

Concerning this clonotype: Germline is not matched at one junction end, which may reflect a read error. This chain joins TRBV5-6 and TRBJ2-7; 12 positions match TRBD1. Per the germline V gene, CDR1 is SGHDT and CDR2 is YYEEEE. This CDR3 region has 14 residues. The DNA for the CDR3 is TGTGCCTGCAGCTGGGGACAGGGGGCTTACGAGCAGTACTTC. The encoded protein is CACSWGQGAYEQYF.

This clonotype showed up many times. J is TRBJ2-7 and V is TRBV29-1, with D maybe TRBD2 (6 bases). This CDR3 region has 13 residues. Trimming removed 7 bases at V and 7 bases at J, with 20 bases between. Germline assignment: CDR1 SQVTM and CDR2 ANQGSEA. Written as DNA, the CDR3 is TGCAGCGCTACGGACGGCGGGACTTTTGAGCAGTACTTC. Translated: CSATDGGTFEQYF.

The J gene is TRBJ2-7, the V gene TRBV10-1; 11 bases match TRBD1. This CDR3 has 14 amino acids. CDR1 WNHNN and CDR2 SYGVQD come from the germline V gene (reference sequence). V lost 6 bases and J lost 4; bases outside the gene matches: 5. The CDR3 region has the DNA TGCGCCAGCAGCCGGGACAGGGGGGTGTACGAGCAGTACTTC. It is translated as CASSRDRGVYEQYF.

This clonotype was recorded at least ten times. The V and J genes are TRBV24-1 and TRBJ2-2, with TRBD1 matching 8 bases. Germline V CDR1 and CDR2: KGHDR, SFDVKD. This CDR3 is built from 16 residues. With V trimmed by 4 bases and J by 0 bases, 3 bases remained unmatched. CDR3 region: CATSDRTGTNTGELFF. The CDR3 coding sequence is TGTGCCACCAGTGACCGGACAGGGACGAACACCGGGGAGCTGTTTTTT.

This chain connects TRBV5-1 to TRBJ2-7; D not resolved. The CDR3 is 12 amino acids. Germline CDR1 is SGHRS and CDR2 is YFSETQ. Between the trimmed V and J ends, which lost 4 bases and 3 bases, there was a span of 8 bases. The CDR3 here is CASSENIYEQYF. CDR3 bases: TGCGCCAGCAGCGAAAACATCTACGAGCAGTACTTC.

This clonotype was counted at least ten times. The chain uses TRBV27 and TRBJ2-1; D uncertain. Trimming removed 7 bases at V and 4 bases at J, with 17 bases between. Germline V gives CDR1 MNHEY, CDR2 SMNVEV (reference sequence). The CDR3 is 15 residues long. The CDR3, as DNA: TGTGCCAGCATTAAGACGGGTTCAGGTTACAATGAGCAGTTCTTC. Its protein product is CASIKTGSGYNEQFF.

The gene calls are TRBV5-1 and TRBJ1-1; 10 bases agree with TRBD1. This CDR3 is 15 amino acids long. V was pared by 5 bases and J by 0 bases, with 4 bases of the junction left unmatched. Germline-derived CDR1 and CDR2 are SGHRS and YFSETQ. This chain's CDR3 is CASRPTGGMNTEAFF. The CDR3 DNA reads TGCGCCAGCAGACCGACAGGGGGCATGAACACTGAAGCTTTCTTT.

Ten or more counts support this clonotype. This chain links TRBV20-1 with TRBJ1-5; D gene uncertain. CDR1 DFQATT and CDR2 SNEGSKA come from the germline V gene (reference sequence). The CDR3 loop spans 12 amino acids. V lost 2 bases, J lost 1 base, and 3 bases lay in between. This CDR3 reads CSARQSNQPQHF. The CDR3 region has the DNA TGCAGTGCTAGACAGAGCAATCAGCCCCAGCATTTT.

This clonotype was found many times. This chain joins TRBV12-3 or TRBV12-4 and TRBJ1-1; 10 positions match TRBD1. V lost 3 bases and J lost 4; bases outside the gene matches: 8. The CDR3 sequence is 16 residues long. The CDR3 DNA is TGTGCCAGCAGTTTTGTGGGGGGACAGGGGATCACTGAAGCTTTCTTT. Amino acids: CASSFVGGQGITEAFF.

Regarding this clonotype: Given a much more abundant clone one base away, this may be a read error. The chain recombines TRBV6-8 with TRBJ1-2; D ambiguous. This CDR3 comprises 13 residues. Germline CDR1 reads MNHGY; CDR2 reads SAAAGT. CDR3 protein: CAGSPGINYGYTF. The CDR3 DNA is TGTGCCGGCAGTCCCGGGATTAACTATGGCTACACCTTC.

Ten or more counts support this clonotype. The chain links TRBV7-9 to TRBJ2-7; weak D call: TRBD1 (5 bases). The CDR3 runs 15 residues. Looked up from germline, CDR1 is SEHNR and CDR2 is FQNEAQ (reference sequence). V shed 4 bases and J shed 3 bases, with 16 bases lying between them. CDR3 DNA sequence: TGTGCCAGCAGCTCACAGGCCAGACCATTCTACGAGCAGTACTTC. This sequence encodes CASSSQARPFYEQYF. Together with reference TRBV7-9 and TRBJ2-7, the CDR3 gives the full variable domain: DTGVSQNPRHKITKRGQNVTFRCDPISEHNRLYWYRQTLGQGPEFLTYFQNEAQLEKSRLLSDRFSAERPKGSFSTLEIQRTEQGDSAMYLCASSSQARPFYEQYFGPGTRLTVT.

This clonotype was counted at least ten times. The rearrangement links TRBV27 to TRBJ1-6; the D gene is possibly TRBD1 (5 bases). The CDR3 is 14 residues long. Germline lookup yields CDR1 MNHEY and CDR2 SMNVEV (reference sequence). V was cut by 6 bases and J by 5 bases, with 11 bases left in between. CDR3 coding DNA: TGTGCCAGCAGCTCGGGACTGAATAATTCACCCCTCCACTTT. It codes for CASSSGLNNSPLHF.

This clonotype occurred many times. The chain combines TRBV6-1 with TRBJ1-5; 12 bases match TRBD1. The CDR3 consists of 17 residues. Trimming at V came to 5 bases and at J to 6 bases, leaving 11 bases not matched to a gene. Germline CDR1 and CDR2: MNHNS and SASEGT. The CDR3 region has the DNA TGTGCCAGCAGTCCAATCCCCGGGACAGGGGGCCTTCAGCCCCAGCATTTT. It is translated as CASSPIPGTGGLQPQHF.

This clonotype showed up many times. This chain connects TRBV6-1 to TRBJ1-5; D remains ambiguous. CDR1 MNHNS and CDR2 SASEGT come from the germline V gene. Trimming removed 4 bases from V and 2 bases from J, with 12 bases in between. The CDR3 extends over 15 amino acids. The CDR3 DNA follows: TGTGCCAGCAGTGGCGAGGGTGTTCGCAATCAGCCCCAGCATTTT. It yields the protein CASSGEGVRNQPQHF.

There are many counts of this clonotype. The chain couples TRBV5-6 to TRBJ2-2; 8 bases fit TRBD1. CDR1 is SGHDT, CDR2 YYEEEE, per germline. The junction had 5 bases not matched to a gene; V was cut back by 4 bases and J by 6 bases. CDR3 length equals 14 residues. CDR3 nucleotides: TGTGCCAGCAGCGGACCGGACAGGGCCGGGGAGCTGTTTTTT. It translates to CASSGPDRAGELFF.

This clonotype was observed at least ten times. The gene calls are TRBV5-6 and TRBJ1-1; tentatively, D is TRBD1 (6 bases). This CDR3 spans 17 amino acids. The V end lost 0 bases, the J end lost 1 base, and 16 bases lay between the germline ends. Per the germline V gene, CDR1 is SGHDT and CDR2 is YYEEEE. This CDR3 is CASSLAGRGLRNTEAFF. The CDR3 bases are TGTGCCAGCAGCTTGGCGGGCAGGGGACTACGGAACACTGAAGCTTTCTTT.

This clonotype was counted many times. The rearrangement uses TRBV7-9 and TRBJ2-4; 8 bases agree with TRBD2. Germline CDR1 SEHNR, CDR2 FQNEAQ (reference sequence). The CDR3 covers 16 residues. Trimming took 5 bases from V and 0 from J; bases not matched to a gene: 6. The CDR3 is CASSPKSGGAKNIQYF. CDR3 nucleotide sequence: TGTGCCAGCAGCCCGAAAAGCGGGGGAGCCAAAAACATTCAGTACTTC. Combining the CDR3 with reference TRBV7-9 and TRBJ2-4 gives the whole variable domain DTGVSQNPRHKITKRGQNVTFRCDPISEHNRLYWYRQTLGQGPEFLTYFQNEAQLEKSRLLSDRFSAERPKGSFSTLEIQRTEQGDSAMYLCASSPKSGGAKNIQYFGAGTRLSVL.

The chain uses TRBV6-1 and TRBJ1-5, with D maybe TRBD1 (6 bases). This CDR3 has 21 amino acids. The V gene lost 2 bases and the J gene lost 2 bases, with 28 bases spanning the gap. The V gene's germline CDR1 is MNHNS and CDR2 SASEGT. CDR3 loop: CASSERGVAGPRDFRNQPQHF. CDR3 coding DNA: TGTGCCAGCAGTGAAAGGGGGGTAGCGGGACCCCGGGATTTTCGCAATCAGCCCCAGCATTTT.

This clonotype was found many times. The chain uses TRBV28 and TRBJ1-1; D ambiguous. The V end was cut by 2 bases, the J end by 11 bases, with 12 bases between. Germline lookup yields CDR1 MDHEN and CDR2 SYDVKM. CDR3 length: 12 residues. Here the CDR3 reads CASSLPDLSAFF. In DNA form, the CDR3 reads TGTGCCAGCAGTTTACCTGACCTATCGGCTTTCTTT. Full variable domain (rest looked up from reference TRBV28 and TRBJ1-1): DVKVTQSSRYLVKRTGEKVFLECVQDMDHENMFWYRQDPGLGLRLIYFSYDVKMKEKGDIPEGYSVSREKKERFSLILESASTNQTSMYLCASSLPDLSAFFGQGTRLTVV.

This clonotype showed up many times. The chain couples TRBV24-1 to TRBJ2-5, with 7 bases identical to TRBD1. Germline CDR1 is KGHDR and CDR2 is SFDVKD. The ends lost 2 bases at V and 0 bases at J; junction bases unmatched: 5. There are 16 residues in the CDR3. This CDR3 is CATSDWTGRYQETQYF. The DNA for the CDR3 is TGTGCCACCAGTGATTGGACAGGAAGGTACCAAGAGACCCAGTACTTC.

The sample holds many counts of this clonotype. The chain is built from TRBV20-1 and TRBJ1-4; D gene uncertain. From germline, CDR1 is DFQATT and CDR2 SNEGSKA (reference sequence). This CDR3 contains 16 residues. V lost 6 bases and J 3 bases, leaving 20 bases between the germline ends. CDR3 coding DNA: TGCAGTGCCGGTCCCGTGGAGGCGACGGCTAATGAAAAACTGTTTTTT. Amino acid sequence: CSAGPVEATANEKLFF.

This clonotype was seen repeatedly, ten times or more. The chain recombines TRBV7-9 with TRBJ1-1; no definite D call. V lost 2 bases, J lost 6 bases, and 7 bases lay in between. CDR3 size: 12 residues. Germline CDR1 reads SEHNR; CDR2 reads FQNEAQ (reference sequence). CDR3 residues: CASSLSYSEAFF. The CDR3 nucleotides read TGTGCCAGCAGCTTAAGTTACTCTGAAGCTTTCTTT.

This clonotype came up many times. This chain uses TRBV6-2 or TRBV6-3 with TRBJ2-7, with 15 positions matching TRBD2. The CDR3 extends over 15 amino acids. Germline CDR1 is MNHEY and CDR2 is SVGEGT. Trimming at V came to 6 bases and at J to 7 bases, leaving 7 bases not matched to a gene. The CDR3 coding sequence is TGTGCCAGCAGACCAGGACTAGCGGGAGGGCTTGAGCAGTACTTC. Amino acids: CASRPGLAGGLEQYF.

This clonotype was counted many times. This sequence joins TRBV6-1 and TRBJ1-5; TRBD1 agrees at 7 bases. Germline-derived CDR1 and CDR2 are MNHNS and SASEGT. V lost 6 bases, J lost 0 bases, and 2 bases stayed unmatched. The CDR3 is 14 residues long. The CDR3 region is CASRQGFSNQPQHF. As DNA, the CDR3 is TGTGCCAGCAGACAGGGGTTTAGCAATCAGCCCCAGCATTTT.

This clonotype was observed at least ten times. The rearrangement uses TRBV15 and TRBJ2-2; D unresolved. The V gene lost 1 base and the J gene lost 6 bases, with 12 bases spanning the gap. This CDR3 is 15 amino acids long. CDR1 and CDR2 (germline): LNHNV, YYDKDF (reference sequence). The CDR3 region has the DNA TGTGCCACCAGCAGAGCTGATTTTCGCTCCGGGGAGCTGTTTTTT. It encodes CATSRADFRSGELFF. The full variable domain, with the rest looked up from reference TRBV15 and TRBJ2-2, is DAMVIQNPRYQVTQFGKPVTLSCSQTLNHNVMYWYQQKSSQAPKLLFHYYDKDFNNEADTPDNFQSRRPNTSFCFLDIRSPGLGDTAMYLCATSRADFRSGELFFGEGSRLTVL.

The CDR3 DNA follows: TGCAGTGCTAGAGATTTAAACCTCAATCAGCCCCAGCATTTT. Translating gives CSARDLNLNQPQHF. The rearrangement uses TRBV20-1 and TRBJ1-5; D gene ambiguous. This CDR3 is built from 14 residues. CDR1 DFQATT and CDR2 SNEGSKA come from the germline V gene (reference sequence). V was trimmed by 0 bases and J by 3 bases, leaving 9 bases between them.

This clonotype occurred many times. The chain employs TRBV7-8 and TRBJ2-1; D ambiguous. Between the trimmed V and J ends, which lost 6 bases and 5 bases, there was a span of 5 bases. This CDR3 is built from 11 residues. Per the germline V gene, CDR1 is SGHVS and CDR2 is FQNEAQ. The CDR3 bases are TGTGCCAGCAGATTGGACAATGAGCAGTTCTTC. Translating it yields CASRLDNEQFF.